A single sample is the source of the 25 T cell receptor beta chains below, sequenced in a study of PD-1 blockade in classical Hodgkin lymphoma. Sequencing used immunoSEQ multiplex PCR; TCRdb keeps in-frame clones, though not all of them. Here the sample spans approximately 45,000 clones, more than 75% being singletons. Time point: newly diagnosed, previously untreated cHL patient sample. The material sequenced was peripheral blood mononuclear cells (PBMCs). The receptors shown here come from a human donor with classical Hodgkin lymphoma.

V is TRBV28 and J is TRBJ2-1, with D perhaps matching TRBD1 (6 bases). V gave up 6 bases and J gave up 12 bases, with 30 bases separating them. The V gene's germline CDR1 is MDHEN and CDR2 SYDVKM. The CDR3 consists of 17 residues. The CDR3 DNA reads as TGTGCCAGCAGCCTTACGTCTAGCTGGGGTAGATCAGGGGTGCAGTTCTTC. It encodes CASSLTSSWGRSGVQFF. The whole variable domain, remainder taken from reference TRBV28 and TRBJ2-1, is DVKVTQSSRYLVKRTGEKVFLECVQDMDHENMFWYRQDPGLGLRLIYFSYDVKMKEKGDIPEGYSVSREKKERFSLILESASTNQTSMYLCASSLTSSWGRSGVQFFGPGTRLTVL.

This rearrangement joins TRBV27 to TRBJ2-3, with D uncertain. The CDR3 runs to 13 residues. CDR1 is MNHEY, CDR2 SMNVEV, per germline (reference sequence). Trimming left V 6 bases short and J 5 bases short, with 12 bases between. CDR3 residues: CASRGLTRDTQYF. In DNA, the CDR3 is TGTGCCAGCAGAGGGCTTACTCGAGATACGCAGTATTTT.

The rearrangement links TRBV19 to TRBJ2-7, with 7 bases fitting TRBD1. V lost 3 bases and J lost 3; bases outside the gene matches: 11. The germline CDR1 and CDR2 sequences are LNHDA and SQIVND (reference sequence). The CDR3 loop spans 16 amino acids. The CDR3 DNA follows: TGTGCCAGTAGTATCCCTTTTGGCAGGGGGAACTACGAGCAGTACTTC. This sequence encodes CASSIPFGRGNYEQYF.

The J gene is TRBJ2-1, the V gene TRBV5-1; D is ambiguous. The germline V and J ends were trimmed by 1 base and 10 bases, with 15 bases remaining between them. This CDR3 is 14 amino acids long. Germline values: CDR1 SGHRS, CDR2 YFSETQ. The DNA of the CDR3 is TGCGCCAGCAGCTTGAGTCAAAAAGGAGACGAGCAGTTCTTC. As protein: CASSLSQKGDEQFF.

CDR3 residues: CASGHSPGRNTEAFF. CDR3 DNA sequence: TGTGCCAGCGGTCATTCCCCAGGGAGGAACACTGAAGCTTTCTTT. This chain links TRBV9 with TRBJ1-1, with a possible D match to TRBD1 (5 bases). This CDR3 comprises 15 residues. Trimming took off 7 bases at V and 1 base at J, with 17 bases between the two ends. From germline, CDR1 is SGDLS and CDR2 YYNGEE. Variable domain in full (rest from reference TRBV9 and TRBJ1-1): DSGVTQTPKHLITATGQRVTLRCSPRSGDLSVYWYQQSLDQGLQFLIQYYNGEERAKGNILERFSAQQFPDLHSELNLSSLELGDSALYFCASGHSPGRNTEAFFGQGTRLTVV.

The chain joins TRBV5-4 to TRBJ2-2; D assignment may be TRBD1 or TRBD2 (6 bases each). CDR1 SGHNT and CDR2 YYREEE come from the germline V gene (reference sequence). CDR3 length: 16 residues. V lost 3 bases to trimming and J lost 4 bases, with 16 bases between them. The CDR3 protein is CASSSVPGGGTGELFF. The CDR3, as DNA: TGTGCCAGCAGCTCCGTACCAGGAGGGGGCACCGGGGAGCTGTTTTTT.

The chain is built from TRBV18 and TRBJ1-5, with 8 nucleotides matching TRBD1. Germline V lookup: CDR1 KGHSH, CDR2 LQKENI. The length of the CDR3 is 18 residues. J gave up 2 bases and V 1 base, and 10 bases lay outside the gene matches. CDR3 protein: CASSPLGTGSEGNQPQHF. The CDR3 DNA reads as TGTGCCAGCTCACCACTCGGGACAGGTTCGGAGGGCAATCAGCCCCAGCATTTT. The full variable domain, rest sourced from reference TRBV18 and TRBJ1-5, is NAGVMQNPRHLVRRRGQEARLRCSPMKGHSHVYWYRQLPEEGLKFMVYLQKENIIDESGMPKERFSAEFPKEGPSILRIQQVVRGDSAAYFCASSPLGTGSEGNQPQHFGDGTRLSIL.

Remarks on this clone: The junction differs from germline at one of its ends, possibly a read error. The rearrangement joins TRBV7-8 to TRBJ2-3; no clear D. Germline V CDR1 and CDR2: SGHVS, FQNEAQ. This CDR3 is built from 13 residues. The chain's CDR3 is CVSSLAGTDTQYF. The CDR3, as DNA: TGTGTCAGCAGCTTAGCTGGGACAGATACGCAGTATTTT.

The rearrangement uses TRBV6-1 and TRBJ1-5; D unresolved. This CDR3 spans 14 amino acids. The V end was cut by 5 bases, the J end by 2 bases, with 10 bases between. Germline V gene sequence: CDR1 MNHNS, CDR2 SASEGT. The CDR3 reads CASSRAGGNQPQHF. The CDR3 DNA sequence: TGTGCCAGCAGTAGAGCGGGTGGCAATCAGCCCCAGCATTTT.

The CDR3 DNA follows: TGTGCCAGCAGTGAAGATACGACAGGGACGAACACTGAAGCTTTCTTT. As protein: CASSEDTTGTNTEAFF. The chain combines TRBV2 with TRBJ1-1, with 7 bases that match TRBD1. The V and J ends lost 1 base and 1 base, in that order; junction bases with no gene match: 6. The V gene's germline CDR1 is SNHLY and CDR2 FYNNEI. The CDR3 totals 16 residues.

The chain employs TRBV12-5 and TRBJ2-2; 10 bases line up with TRBD1. Germline V lookup: CDR1 LGHNT, CDR2 FRNRAP. V lost 6 bases, J lost 6 bases, and 10 bases stayed unmatched. The CDR3 runs 16 residues. The CDR3 protein is CASGSGTGEGAGELFF. For the CDR3, the DNA is TGTGCTAGTGGCTCCGGGACAGGGGAAGGTGCCGGGGAGCTGTTTTTT.

This clone has only one observation. The gene calls are TRBV5-6 and TRBJ2-5, with D unclear. Trimming shortened V by 1 base and J by 2 bases, and 6 bases separated the two germline ends. CDR1 and CDR2 (germline): SGHDT, YYEEEE. There are 13 residues in the CDR3. The CDR3: CASSLKPQETQYF. In DNA, the CDR3 is TGTGCCAGCAGCTTGAAGCCACAAGAGACCCAGTACTTC.

This chain uses TRBV14 with TRBJ2-1; a possible D gene is TRBD1 (5 bases). The CDR3 covers 18 residues. Per the germline V gene, CDR1 is SGHDN and CDR2 is FVKESK. V shed 3 bases and J shed 0 bases, with 18 bases lying between them. The CDR3 reads CASSQLTPTAGSYNEQFF. DNA for the CDR3: TGTGCCAGCAGCCAGCTTACTCCGACAGCCGGCTCCTACAATGAGCAGTTCTTC. Based on the CDR3 plus reference TRBV14 and TRBJ2-1, the full variable domain is EAGVTQFPSHSVIEKGQTVTLRCDPISGHDNLYWYRRVMGKEIKFLLHFVKESKQDESGMPNNRFLAERTGGTYSTLKVQPAELEDSGVYFCASSQLTPTAGSYNEQFFGPGTRLTVL.

The chain joins TRBV6-1 to TRBJ2-5; D is unresolved. This CDR3 comprises 13 residues. The V gene lost 6 bases and the J gene lost 1 base, with 9 bases spanning the gap. Germline values: CDR1 MNHNS, CDR2 SASEGT. CDR3 nucleotides: TGTGCCAGCAGGAAACATACCCAAGAGACCCAGTACTTC. This codes for CASRKHTQETQYF.

The chain is built from TRBV7-9 and TRBJ2-1; D remains unclear. Germline CDR1 SEHNR, CDR2 FQNEAQ (reference sequence). V shed 5 bases and J shed 8 bases, with 10 bases lying between them. This CDR3 is 12 amino acids long. The DNA for the CDR3 is TGTGCCAGCAGCCCCCCCCTTGATGAGCAGTTCTTC. Translation: CASSPPLDEQFF.

The CDR3 DNA is TGTGCCAGCTCACCCAACATCGGGACAGGGCAATTCTATGGCTACACCTTC. This encodes CASSPNIGTGQFYGYTF. The chain carries TRBV18 and TRBJ1-2; 9 bases match TRBD1. This CDR3 is built from 17 residues. Germline trimming cut 3 bases from V and 4 bases from J; bases unmatched to any gene: 12. Germline CDR1 reads KGHSH; CDR2 reads LQKENI. Using reference TRBV18 and TRBJ1-2 for the parts outside the CDR3, the full variable domain is NAGVMQNPRHLVRRRGQEARLRCSPMKGHSHVYWYRQLPEEGLKFMVYLQKENIIDESGMPKERFSAEFPKEGPSILRIQQVVRGDSAAYFCASSPNIGTGQFYGYTFGSGTRLTVV.

CDR3 amino acids: CASSGVGRVFGELFF. CDR3 coding DNA: TGTGCCAGCAGCGGGGTTGGCAGGGTGTTCGGGGAGCTGTTTTTT. This chain links TRBV7-9 with TRBJ2-2; TRBD1 is a possible D gene (5 bases). This CDR3 region has 15 residues. Germline values: CDR1 SEHNR, CDR2 FQNEAQ (reference sequence). Trimming stripped 5 bases from V and 7 bases from J, with 17 bases between.

The chain employs TRBV12-5 and TRBJ1-1; D is ambiguous. The CDR3 covers 13 residues. V was trimmed by 5 bases and J by 2 bases, leaving 9 bases between them. Germline V gives CDR1 LGHNT, CDR2 FRNRAP. In nucleotides, the CDR3 is TGTGCTAGTGGTCCCGGGGTCAACACTGAAGCTTTCTTT. Translating it yields CASGPGVNTEAFF.

The sample holds one count of this clone. The genes are TRBV2 and TRBJ1-5, with D tentatively TRBD1 (6 bases). The CDR3 has 14 residues. V dropped 2 bases and J dropped 5 bases, with 10 bases sitting between them. The germline V gene has CDR1 SNHLY and CDR2 FYNNEI. CDR3 sequence (DNA): TGTGCCAGCAGTGAAAGGGGGGCCTATCAGCCCCAGCATTTT. It translates to CASSERGAYQPQHF.

The rearrangement uses TRBV19 and TRBJ1-2; D is unresolved. The V end lost 5 bases, the J end lost 8 bases, and 18 bases lay between the germline ends. The length of the CDR3 is 14 residues. Germline V gives CDR1 LNHDA, CDR2 SQIVND (reference sequence). Here the CDR3 reads CASSRGGPQGGYTF. The CDR3 coding sequence is TGTGCCAGTAGTCGGGGTGGTCCCCAAGGGGGCTACACCTTC.

The chain recombines TRBV12-5 with TRBJ2-3; the D is unclear. Deletions cut 6 bases from V and 0 bases from J, with 19 bases between. Germline V gene lookup returns CDR1 LGHNT and CDR2 FRNRAP. This CDR3 is 17 amino acids long. The CDR3: CASGRTLDPESTDTQYF. CDR3 sequence (DNA): TGTGCTAGTGGCCGAACCCTCGACCCTGAGAGCACAGATACGCAGTATTTT.

The chain uses TRBV6-6 and TRBJ1-2; D might be TRBD1 (5 bases). In germline, CDR1 is MNHNY, CDR2 SVGAGI (reference sequence). The V and J ends lost 6 bases and 7 bases respectively, with 24 bases between them. The length of the CDR3 is 16 residues. The CDR3 region has the DNA TGTGCCAGCAGAAGCTCTCGGGAGGGGTCCACACTTGGCTACACCTTC. It yields the protein CASRSSREGSTLGYTF.

V and J are TRBV7-2 and TRBJ2-7, with TRBD2 matching 8 bases. J was trimmed by 3 bases and V by 5 bases; bases with no gene match: 3. Germline-derived CDR1 and CDR2 are SGHTA and FQGNSA. The CDR3 is 13 amino acids. Here the CDR3 reads CASSATSGYEQYV. CDR3 nucleotides: TGTGCCAGCAGCGCCACTAGCGGCTACGAGCAGTACGTC.

The chain is built from TRBV29-1 and TRBJ2-5, with TRBD1 matching over 7 bases. V trimming: 7 bases; J trimming: 1 base; junction bases outside the gene matches: 9. In germline, CDR1 is SQVTM, CDR2 ANQGSEA. The CDR3 has 14 residues. In nucleotides, the CDR3 is TGCAGCGCCGATTCAGGGGGATTCCAAGAGACCCAGTACTTC. Amino acid sequence: CSADSGGFQETQYF.

This clone showed up just once. This rearrangement joins TRBV11-2 to TRBJ1-1; D is possibly TRBD1 (5 bases). The germline V gene has CDR1 SGHAT and CDR2 FQNNGV. V lost 0 bases, J lost 2 bases, and 13 bases lay in between. This CDR3 is built from 16 residues. CDR3 DNA sequence: TGTGCCAGCAGCTTAGATGGTCGGGGGGGAAACACTGAAGCTTTCTTT. Protein sequence: CASSLDGRGGNTEAFF.